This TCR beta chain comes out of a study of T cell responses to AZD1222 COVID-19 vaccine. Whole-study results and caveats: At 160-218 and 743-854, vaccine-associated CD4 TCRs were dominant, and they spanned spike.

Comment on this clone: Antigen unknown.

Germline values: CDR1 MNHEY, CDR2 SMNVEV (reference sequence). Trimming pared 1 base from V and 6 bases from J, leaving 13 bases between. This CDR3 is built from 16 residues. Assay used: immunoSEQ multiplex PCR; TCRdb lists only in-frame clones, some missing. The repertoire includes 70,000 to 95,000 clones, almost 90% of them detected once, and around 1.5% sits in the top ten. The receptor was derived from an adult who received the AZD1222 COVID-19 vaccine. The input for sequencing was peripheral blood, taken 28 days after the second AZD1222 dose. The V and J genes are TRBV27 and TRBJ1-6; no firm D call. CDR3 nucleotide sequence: TGTGCCAGCAGTTTATACCCAGGAGGCATTAATTCACCCCTCCACTTT. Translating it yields CASSLYPGGINSPLHF.